The source of this TCR beta chain is a study of cytomegalovirus exposure and HLA in healthy donors. Study results and caveats: A later analysis found TCR association rates differed by HLA locus, highest for DRB1 and lowest for HLA-C.

Vbeta (60) and Jbeta (13) primers were used in the PCR. Produced via immunoSEQ multiplex PCR; TCRdb's table is partial and in-frame only. Of 110,000 to 150,000 clones in the sample, around 80% were seen once. The table lists this clone with a count of one. No antigen is known for it. This CDR3 has 12 amino acids. The V gene lost 8 bases and the J gene lost 9 bases, with 14 bases spanning the gap. The germline CDR1 and CDR2 sequences are MDHEN and SYDVKM. The sequence derives from a man between 25 and 39 years old in good health and CMV-seronegative. This sequence joins TRBV28 and TRBJ1-5, with TRBD1 as a possible D gene (6 bases). The sequencing input was PBMCs. CDR3 region: CASSIRGGPQHF. For the CDR3, the DNA is TGTGCCAGCTCGATTAGGGGGGGGCCCCAGCATTTT.